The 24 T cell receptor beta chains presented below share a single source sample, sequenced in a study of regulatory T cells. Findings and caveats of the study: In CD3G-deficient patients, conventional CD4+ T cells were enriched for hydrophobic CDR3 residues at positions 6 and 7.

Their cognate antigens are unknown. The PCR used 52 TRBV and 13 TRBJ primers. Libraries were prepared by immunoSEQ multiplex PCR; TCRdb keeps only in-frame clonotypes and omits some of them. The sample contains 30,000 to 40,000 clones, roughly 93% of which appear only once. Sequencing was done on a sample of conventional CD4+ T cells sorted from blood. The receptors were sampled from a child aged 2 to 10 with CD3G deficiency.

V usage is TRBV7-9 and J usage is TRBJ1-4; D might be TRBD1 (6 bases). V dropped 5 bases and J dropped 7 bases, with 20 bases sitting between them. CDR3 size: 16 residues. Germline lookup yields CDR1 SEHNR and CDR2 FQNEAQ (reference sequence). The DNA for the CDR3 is TGTGCCAGCAGCACCTGGGGGCCGGGACGCCCTGAAAAACTGTTTTTT. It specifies CASSTWGPGRPEKLFF.

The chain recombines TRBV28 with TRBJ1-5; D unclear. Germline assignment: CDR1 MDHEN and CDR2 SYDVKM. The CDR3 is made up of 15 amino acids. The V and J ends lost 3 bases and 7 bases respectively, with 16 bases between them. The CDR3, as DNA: TGTGCCAGCAGTTTGGGGTCGGGCCTGGGGCAGCCCCAGCATTTT. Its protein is CASSLGSGLGQPQHF.

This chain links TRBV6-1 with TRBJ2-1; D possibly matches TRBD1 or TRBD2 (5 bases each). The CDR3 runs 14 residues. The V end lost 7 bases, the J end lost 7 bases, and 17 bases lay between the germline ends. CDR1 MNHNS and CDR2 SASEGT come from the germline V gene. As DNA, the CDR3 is TGTGCCAGCAAGGGGACGTTGATGGTGAATGAGCAGTTCTTC. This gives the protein CASKGTLMVNEQFF.

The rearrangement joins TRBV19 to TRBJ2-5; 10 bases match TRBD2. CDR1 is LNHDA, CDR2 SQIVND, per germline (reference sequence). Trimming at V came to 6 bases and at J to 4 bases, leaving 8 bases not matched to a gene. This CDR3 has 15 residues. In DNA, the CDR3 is TGTGCCAGTAGCGTAAGCGGGAGGGCCAGAGAGACCCAGTACTTC. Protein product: CASSVSGRARETQYF.

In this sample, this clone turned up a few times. The CDR3 DNA reads as TGTGCCTCCAACAGGGGACAGCCCCAGCATTTT. Protein product: CASNRGQPQHF. This chain links TRBV19 with TRBJ1-5; 7 nucleotides match TRBD1. J lost 7 bases, V lost 11 bases, and 5 bases had no gene match. Germline assignment: CDR1 LNHDA and CDR2 SQIVND (reference sequence). The CDR3 spans 11 residues.

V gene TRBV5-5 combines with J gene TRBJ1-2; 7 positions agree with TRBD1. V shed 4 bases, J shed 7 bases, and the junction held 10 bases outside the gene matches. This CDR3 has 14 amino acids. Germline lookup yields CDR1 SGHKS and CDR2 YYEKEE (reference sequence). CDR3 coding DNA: TGTGCCAGCAGCCCGGCGGGAGGGGGCCGTGGCTACACCTTC. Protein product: CASSPAGGGRGYTF.

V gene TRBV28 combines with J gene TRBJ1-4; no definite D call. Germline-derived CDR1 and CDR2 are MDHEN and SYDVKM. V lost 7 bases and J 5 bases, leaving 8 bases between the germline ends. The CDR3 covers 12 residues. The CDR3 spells CASKSQNEKLFF. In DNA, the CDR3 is TGTGCCAGCAAGAGTCAAAATGAAAAACTGTTTTTT. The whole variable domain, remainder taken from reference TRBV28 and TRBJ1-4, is DVKVTQSSRYLVKRTGEKVFLECVQDMDHENMFWYRQDPGLGLRLIYFSYDVKMKEKGDIPEGYSVSREKKERFSLILESASTNQTSMYLCASKSQNEKLFFGSGTQLSVL.

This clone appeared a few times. The CDR3 spells CASSMGQGSGNTIYF. In DNA, the CDR3 is TGTGCCAGCAGCATGGGACAGGGCTCTGGAAACACCATATATTTT. The chain uses TRBV6-1 and TRBJ1-3; TRBD1 matches 9 bases. CDR1 MNHNS and CDR2 SASEGT come from the germline V gene. The trim removed 6 bases at V and 0 bases at J, leaving 3 bases unmatched. The CDR3 is made up of 15 amino acids.

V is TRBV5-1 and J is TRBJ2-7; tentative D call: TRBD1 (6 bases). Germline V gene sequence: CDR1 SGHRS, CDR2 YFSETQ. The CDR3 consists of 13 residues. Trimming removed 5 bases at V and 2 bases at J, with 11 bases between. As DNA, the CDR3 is TGCGCCAGCAGTCGGGACACAACCTACGAGCAGTACTTC. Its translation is CASSRDTTYEQYF.

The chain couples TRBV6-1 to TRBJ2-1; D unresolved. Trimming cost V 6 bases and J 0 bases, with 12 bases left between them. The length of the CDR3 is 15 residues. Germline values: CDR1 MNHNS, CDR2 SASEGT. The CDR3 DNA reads TGTGCCAGCAGGCGAGACTGGGGCTCCTACAATGAGCAGTTCTTC. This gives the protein CASRRDWGSYNEQFF.

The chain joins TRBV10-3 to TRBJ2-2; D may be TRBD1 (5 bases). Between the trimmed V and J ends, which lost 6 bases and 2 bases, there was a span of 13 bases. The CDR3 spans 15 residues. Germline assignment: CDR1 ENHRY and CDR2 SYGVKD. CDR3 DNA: TGTGCCATCAGAGGGGAAGGGGTTAACACCGGGGAGCTGTTTTTT. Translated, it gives CAIRGEGVNTGELFF.

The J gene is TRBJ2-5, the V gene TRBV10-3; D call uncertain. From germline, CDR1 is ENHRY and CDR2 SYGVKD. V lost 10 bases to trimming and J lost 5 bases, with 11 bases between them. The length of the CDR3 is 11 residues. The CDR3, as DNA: TGTGCCACCCAACTCGGGGAGACCCAGTACTTC. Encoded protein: CATQLGETQYF.

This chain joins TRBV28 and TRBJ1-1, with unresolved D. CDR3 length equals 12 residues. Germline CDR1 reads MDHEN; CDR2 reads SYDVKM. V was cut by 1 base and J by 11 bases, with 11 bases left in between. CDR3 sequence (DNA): TGTGCCAGCAGTTTATCTTGGGGTAGGGCTTTCTTT. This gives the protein CASSLSWGRAFF.

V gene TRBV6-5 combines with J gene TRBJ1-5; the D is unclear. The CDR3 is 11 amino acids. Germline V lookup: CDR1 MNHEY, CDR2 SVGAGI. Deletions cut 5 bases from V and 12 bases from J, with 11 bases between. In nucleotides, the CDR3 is TGTGCCAGCAGTGCGGCCCGGGACCAGCATTTT. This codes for CASSAARDQHF.

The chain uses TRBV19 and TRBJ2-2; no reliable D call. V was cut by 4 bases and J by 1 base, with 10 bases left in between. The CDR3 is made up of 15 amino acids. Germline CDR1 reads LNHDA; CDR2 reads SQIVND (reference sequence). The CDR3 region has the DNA TGTGCCAGTAGTAACAAAATACAGAACACCGGGGAGCTGTTTTTT. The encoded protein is CASSNKIQNTGELFF.

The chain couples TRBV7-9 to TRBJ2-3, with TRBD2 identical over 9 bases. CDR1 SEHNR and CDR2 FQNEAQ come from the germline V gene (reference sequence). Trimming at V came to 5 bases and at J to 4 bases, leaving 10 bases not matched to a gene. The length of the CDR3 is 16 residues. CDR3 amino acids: CASSPTGVAGADTQYF. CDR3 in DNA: TGTGCCAGCAGCCCCACCGGGGTAGCGGGGGCAGATACGCAGTATTTT.

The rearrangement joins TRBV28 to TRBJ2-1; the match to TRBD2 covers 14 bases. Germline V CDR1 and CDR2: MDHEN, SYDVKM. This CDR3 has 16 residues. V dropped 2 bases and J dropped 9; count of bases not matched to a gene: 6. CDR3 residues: CASSLRRLAGGPEQFF. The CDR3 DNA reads TGTGCCAGCAGTTTAAGGAGACTAGCGGGAGGGCCTGAGCAGTTCTTC.

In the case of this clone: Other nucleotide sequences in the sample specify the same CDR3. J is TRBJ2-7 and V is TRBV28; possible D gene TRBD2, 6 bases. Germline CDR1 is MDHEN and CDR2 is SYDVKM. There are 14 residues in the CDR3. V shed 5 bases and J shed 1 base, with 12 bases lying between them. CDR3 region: CASSPGGRSYEQYF. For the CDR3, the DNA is TGTGCCAGCAGTCCCGGGGGTCGATCCTACGAGCAGTACTTC.

CDR3 region: CASSGSGRGADTQYF. CDR3 in DNA: TGTGCCAGCAGTGGTAGCGGGAGAGGGGCAGATACGCAGTATTTT. This sequence joins TRBV6-1 and TRBJ2-3, with 9 bases aligning to TRBD2. Germline loops: CDR1 MNHNS, CDR2 SASEGT. This CDR3 region has 15 residues. V gave up 4 bases and J gave up 4 bases; unmatched junction bases: 6.

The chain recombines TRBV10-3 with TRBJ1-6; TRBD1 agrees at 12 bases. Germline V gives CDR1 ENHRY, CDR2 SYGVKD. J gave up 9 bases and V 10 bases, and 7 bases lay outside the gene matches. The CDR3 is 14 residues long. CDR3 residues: CATLPGQGASPLHF. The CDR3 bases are TGTGCCACCCTACCGGGACAGGGGGCTTCACCCCTCCACTTT.

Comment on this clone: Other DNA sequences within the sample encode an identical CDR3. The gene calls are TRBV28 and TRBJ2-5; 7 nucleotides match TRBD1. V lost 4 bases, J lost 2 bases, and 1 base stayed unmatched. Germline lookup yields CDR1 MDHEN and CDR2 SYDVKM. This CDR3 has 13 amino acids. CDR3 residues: CASSSGQQETQYF. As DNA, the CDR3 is TGTGCCAGCAGTTCGGGACAGCAAGAGACCCAGTACTTC.

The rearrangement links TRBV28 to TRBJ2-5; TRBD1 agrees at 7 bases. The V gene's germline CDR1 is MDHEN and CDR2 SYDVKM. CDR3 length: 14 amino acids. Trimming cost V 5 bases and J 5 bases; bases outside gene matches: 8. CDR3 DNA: TGTGCCAGCAGTCGACAGGGCTCGGGGGAGACCCAGTACTTC. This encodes CASSRQGSGETQYF.

CDR3 coding DNA: TGTGCCAGCAGTTTCAGCGGGAGGGTGACGGACGAGCAGTACTTC. This gives the protein CASSFSGRVTDEQYF. The rearrangement joins TRBV28 to TRBJ2-7; 10 positions agree with TRBD2. Germline V gene data show CDR1 as MDHEN and CDR2 as SYDVKM. The V segment lost 3 bases and the J segment 5 bases; nucleotides outside the gene matches: 7. There are 15 residues in the CDR3.

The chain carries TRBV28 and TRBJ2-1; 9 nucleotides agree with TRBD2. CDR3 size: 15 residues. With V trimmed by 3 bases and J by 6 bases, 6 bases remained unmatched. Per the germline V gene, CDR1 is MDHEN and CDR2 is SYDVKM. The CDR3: CASSFLGGRGNEQFF. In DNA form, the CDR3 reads TGTGCCAGCAGTTTCTTAGGCGGGAGGGGCAATGAGCAGTTCTTC.